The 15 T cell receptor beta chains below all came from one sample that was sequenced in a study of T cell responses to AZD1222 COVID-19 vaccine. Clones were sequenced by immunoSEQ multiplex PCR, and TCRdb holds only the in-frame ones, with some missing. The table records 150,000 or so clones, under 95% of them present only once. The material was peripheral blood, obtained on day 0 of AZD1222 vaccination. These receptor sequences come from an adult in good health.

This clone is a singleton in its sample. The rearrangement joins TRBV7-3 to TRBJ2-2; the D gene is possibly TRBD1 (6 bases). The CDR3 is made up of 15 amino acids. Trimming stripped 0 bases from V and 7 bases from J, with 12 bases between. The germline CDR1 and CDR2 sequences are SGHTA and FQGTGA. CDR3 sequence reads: CASSLTGGAVGELFF. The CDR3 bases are TGTGCCAGCAGCTTAACTGGGGGCGCGGTCGGGGAGCTGTTTTTT.

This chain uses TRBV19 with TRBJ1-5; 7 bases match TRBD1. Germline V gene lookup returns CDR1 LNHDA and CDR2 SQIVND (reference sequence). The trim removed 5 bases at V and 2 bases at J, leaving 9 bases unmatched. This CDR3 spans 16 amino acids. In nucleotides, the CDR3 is TGTGCCAGTAGTGATTGGACAGGAAGGGGCAATCAGCCCCAGCATTTT. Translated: CASSDWTGRGNQPQHF.

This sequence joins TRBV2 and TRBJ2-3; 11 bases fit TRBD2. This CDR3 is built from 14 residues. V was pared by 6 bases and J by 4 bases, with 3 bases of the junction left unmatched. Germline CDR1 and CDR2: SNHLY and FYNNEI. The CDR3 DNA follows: TGTGCCAGCAGATGGACTAGCGGGCCAGATACGCAGTATTTT. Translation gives CASRWTSGPDTQYF. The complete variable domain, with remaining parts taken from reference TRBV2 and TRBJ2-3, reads EPEVTQTPSHQVTQMGQEVILRCVPISNHLYFYWYRQILGQKVEFLVSFYNNEISEKSEIFDDQFSVERPDGSNFTLKIRSTKLEDSAMYFCASRWTSGPDTQYFGPGTRLTVL.

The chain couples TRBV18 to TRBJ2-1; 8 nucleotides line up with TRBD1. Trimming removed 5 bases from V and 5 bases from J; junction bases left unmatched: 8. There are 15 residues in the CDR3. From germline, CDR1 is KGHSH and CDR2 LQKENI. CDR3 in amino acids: CASSAGQGFHNEQFF. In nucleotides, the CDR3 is TGTGCCAGCTCAGCAGGACAGGGCTTCCACAATGAGCAGTTCTTC.

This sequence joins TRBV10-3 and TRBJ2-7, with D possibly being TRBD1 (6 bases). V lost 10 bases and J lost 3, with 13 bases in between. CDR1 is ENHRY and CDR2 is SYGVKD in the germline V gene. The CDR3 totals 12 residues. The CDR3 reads CATTGQDYEQYF. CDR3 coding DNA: TGTGCCACTACGGGACAAGACTACGAGCAGTACTTC.

For the CDR3, the DNA is TGTGCCACCGGAGGGAACGTGGGCTACACCTTC. Translated, it gives CATGGNVGYTF. V is TRBV15 and J is TRBJ1-2; D is undetermined. Germline CDR1 and CDR2: LNHNV and YYDKDF (reference sequence). The V and J ends lost 8 bases and 8 bases respectively, with 12 bases between them. The CDR3 spans 11 residues.

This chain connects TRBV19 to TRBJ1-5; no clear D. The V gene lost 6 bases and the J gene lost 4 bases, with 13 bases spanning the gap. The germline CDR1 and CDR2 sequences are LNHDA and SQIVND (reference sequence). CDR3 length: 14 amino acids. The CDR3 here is CASRLREGNQPQHF. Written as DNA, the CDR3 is TGTGCCAGTAGATTGCGGGAAGGGAATCAGCCCCAGCATTTT.

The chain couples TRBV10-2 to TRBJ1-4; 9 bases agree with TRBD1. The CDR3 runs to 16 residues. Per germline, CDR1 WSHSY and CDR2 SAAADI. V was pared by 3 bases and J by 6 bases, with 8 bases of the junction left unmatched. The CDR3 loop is CASSEPGQGKDEKLFF. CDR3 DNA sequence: TGCGCCAGCAGTGAACCCGGACAGGGGAAAGATGAAAAACTGTTTTTT.

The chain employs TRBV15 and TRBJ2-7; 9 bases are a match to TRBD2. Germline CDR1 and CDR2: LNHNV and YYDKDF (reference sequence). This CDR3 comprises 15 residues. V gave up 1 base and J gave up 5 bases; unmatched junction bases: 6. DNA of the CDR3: TGTGCCACCAGCAGAGTAGCTAGCGGGAATCACGAGCAGTACTTC. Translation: CATSRVASGNHEQYF.

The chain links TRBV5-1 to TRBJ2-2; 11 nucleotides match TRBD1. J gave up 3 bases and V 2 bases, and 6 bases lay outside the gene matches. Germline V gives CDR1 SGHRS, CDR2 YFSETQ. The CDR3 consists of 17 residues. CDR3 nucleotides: TGCGCCAGCAGCTTCCATCGGACAGGGGGCTACACCGGGGAGCTGTTTTTT. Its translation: CASSFHRTGGYTGELFF.

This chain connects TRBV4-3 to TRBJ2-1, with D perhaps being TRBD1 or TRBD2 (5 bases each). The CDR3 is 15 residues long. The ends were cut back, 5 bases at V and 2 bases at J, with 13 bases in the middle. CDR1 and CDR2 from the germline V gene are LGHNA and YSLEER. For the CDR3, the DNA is TGCGCCAGCAGCGTACGGGACGGCACCTACAATGAGCAGTTCTTC. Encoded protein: CASSVRDGTYNEQFF.

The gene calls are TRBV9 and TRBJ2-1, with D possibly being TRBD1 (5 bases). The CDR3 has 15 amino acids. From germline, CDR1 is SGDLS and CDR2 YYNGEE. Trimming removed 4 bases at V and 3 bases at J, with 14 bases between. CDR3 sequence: CASSPAGSGYNEQFF. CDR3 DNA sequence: TGTGCCAGCAGCCCCGCAGGGTCGGGCTACAATGAGCAGTTCTTC.

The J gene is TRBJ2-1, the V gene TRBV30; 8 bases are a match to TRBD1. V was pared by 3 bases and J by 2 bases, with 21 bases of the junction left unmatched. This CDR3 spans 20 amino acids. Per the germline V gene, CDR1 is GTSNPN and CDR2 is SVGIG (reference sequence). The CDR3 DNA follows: TGTGCCTGGAGAGGGGATACGGGACAGGTCTATATTGCACCCTACAATGAGCAGTTCTTC. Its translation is CAWRGDTGQVYIAPYNEQFF.

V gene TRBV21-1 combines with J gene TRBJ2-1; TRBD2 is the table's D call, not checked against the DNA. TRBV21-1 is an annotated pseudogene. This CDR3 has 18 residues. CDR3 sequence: CASSKKGLAGGYYNEQFF. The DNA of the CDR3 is TGTGCCAGCAGCAAAAAGGGACTAGCGGGAGGGTACTACAATGAGCAGTTCTTC.

Written as DNA, the CDR3 is TGTGCCAGCAGCTTAGCCTCTGGGGCGGCATCTGGTTCACCCCTCCACTTT. This encodes CASSLASGAASGSPLHF. The gene calls are TRBV7-8 and TRBJ1-6, with D possibly being TRBD1 (5 bases). Germline CDR1 is SGHVS and CDR2 is FQNEAQ. This CDR3 has 17 amino acids. V lost 0 bases and J lost 9, with 18 bases in between. The whole variable domain, remainder taken from reference TRBV7-8 and TRBJ1-6, is GAGVSQSPRYKVAKRGQDVALRCDPISGHVSLFWYQQALGQGPEFLTYFQNEAQLDKSGLPSDRFFAERPEGSVSTLKIQRTQQEDSAVYLCASSLASGAASGSPLHFGNGTRLTVT.